This T cell receptor beta chain was sequenced for a study of blood T cell repertoires in COVID-19. Study details: Sites in the United States, Italy and Spain provided acute and convalescent COVID-19 samples. Nucleic acid was either cDNA or gDNA, and it came from T cells, B-cell-depleted T cells, or PBMCs.

In the authors' workflow: Quantification of nucleated cells was approximated via reference gene primer amplification. The repertoire was sequenced with immunoSEQ multiplex PCR; TCRdb's copy has only in-frame clones and lacks some. V, J and clone size are those of that table, while D and trimming were read from the DNA. The sample carries under 200,000 clones, about 83% recorded once. During active infection, Seattle patients enrolled and were then monitored through disease. Trimming at V came to 4 bases and at J to 8 bases, leaving 9 bases not matched to a gene. CDR1 and CDR2 from the germline V gene are SGHTA and FQGNSA. The CDR3 is 14 amino acids.

This sequence joins TRBV7-2 and TRBJ1-2; TRBD1 agrees at 8 bases. The receptor was derived from a woman aged 70-85 years with COVID-19, enrolled during active disease. What was sequenced was peripheral blood. CDR3 protein: CASSSPDRVWGYTF. The CDR3 coding sequence is TGTGCCAGCAGCTCACCGGACAGGGTTTGGGGCTACACCTTC. The full variable domain, completed using reference TRBV7-2 and TRBJ1-2, is GAGVSQSPSNKVTEKGKDVELRCDPISGHTALYWYRQSLGQGLEFLIYFQGNSAPDKSGLPSDRFSAERTGGSVSTLTIQRTQQEDSAVYLCASSSPDRVWGYTFGSGTRLTVV.